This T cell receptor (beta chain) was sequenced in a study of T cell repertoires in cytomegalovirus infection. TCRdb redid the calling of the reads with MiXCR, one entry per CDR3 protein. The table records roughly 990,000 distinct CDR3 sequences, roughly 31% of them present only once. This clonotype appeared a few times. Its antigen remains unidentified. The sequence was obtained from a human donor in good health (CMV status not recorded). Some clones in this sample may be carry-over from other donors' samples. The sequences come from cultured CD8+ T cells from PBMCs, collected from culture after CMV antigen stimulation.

This CDR3 is CASRRDRGLNEQFF. For the CDR3, the DNA is TGTGCCAGCAGAAGGGACAGGGGGCTCAATGAGCAGTTCTTC. The V gene is TRBV2, the J gene TRBJ2-1; 12 positions agree with TRBD1. V lost 6 bases and J lost 6; bases outside the gene matches: 3. The CDR3 runs to 14 residues. Germline V lookup: CDR1 SNHLY, CDR2 FYNNEI.